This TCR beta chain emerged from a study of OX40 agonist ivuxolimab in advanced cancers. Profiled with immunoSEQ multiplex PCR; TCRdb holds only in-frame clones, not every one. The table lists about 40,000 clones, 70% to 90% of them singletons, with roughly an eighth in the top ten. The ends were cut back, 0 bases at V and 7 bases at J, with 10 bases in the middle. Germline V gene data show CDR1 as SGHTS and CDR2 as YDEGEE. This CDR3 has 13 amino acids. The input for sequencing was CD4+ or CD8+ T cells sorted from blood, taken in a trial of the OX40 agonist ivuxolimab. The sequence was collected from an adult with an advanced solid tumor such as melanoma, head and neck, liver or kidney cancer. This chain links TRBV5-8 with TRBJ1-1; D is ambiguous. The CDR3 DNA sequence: TGTGCCAGCAGCTTGGGGAATGCCGGTGAAGCTTTCTTT. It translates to CASSLGNAGEAFF.